The 9 T cell receptor beta chains in this list originate from one sample, sequenced in a study of T cells after yellow fever vaccination. TCRdb reprocessed the 5' RACE reads with MiXCR, giving one entry per CDR3 protein. Of some 600,000 distinct CDR3 sequences listed, around 16% are singletons. Sample: PBMCs, taken about 5 days after the first yellow fever vaccination. These receptors were obtained from a man between 18 and 35 years old who received the YFV17D yellow fever vaccine.

This clonotype was seen only a few times. The gene calls are TRBV27 and TRBJ2-2, with 9 bases lining up with TRBD1. The germline gives CDR1 MNHEY, CDR2 SMNVEV (reference sequence). With 5 bases clipped from V and 7 bases from J, the junction kept 8 bases outside the gene matches. This CDR3 has 15 residues. The CDR3 spells CASSQATGGGGELFF. For the CDR3, the DNA is TGTGCCAGCAGTCAAGCGACAGGGGGGGGCGGGGAGCTGTTTTTT.

This clonotype was observed a handful of times. This chain links TRBV11-2 with TRBJ2-7, with D unresolved. Trimming removed 2 bases from V and 3 bases from J, with 11 bases in between. The germline V gene encodes CDR1 SGHAT and CDR2 FQNNGV. The CDR3 has 14 amino acids. The CDR3: CASSLSSGSYEQYF. The CDR3 region has the DNA TGTGCCAGCAGCTTATCGTCCGGAAGCTACGAGCAGTACTTC.

This clonotype was seen a few times. The chain joins TRBV7-8 to TRBJ1-6, with 8 positions matching TRBD1. Germline CDR1 is SGHVS and CDR2 is FQNEAQ. V lost 5 bases, J lost 7 bases, and 7 bases stayed unmatched. The CDR3 is 15 residues long. DNA for the CDR3: TGTGCCAGCAGCGGGTTCGACAGGGGAAATTCACCCCTCCACTTT. Its protein is CASSGFDRGNSPLHF.

The chain couples TRBV5-1 to TRBJ2-7, with D perhaps assigned TRBD1 or TRBD2 (5 bases each). The germline gives CDR1 SGHRS, CDR2 YFSETQ. The V end lost 4 bases, the J end lost 3 bases, and 11 bases lay between the germline ends. The CDR3 totals 13 residues. This CDR3 is CASSPDSGYEQYV. For the CDR3, the DNA is TGCGCCAGCAGCCCAGACAGCGGCTACGAGCAGTACGTC.

The chain employs TRBV21-1 and TRBJ2-7; the D call in the table, TRBD1, was not verified against the DNA. TRBV21-1 is deemed a pseudogene. The CDR3 has 13 amino acids. The CDR3 region has the DNA TGTGCCAGCGGGCGGAGAATAGGCTACGAGCAGTACGTC. The encoded protein is CASGRRIGYEQYV.

The V gene is TRBV7-2, the J gene TRBJ2-5; 8 nucleotides agree with TRBD2. The V segment lost 3 bases and the J segment 5 bases; nucleotides outside the gene matches: 14. The germline V gene encodes CDR1 SGHTA and CDR2 FQGNSA. This CDR3 contains 17 residues. In DNA form, the CDR3 reads TGTGCCAGCAGCTTGGGCTCCGGGGGGGCCGTGGCTGAGACCCAGTACTTC. This translates into CASSLGSGGAVAETQYF.

The V and J genes are TRBV27 and TRBJ2-3; the match to TRBD2 covers 14 bases. V lost 5 bases to trimming and J lost 0 bases; unmatched junction nucleotides: 10. The CDR3 is made up of 19 amino acids. Germline V lookup: CDR1 MNHEY, CDR2 SMNVEV (reference sequence). CDR3 bases: TGTGCCAGCAGTCACCGCGGGACTAGCGGGGGTGCGAGCACAGATACGCAGTATTTT. Translating gives CASSHRGTSGGASTDTQYF.

The chain combines TRBV7-9 with TRBJ2-1, with unresolved D. The V end lost 4 bases, the J end lost 6 bases, and 7 bases lay between the germline ends. Germline CDR1 SEHNR, CDR2 FQNEAQ (reference sequence). The CDR3 length is 12 residues. The CDR3 loop is CASSSLFNEQFF. The CDR3, as DNA: TGTGCCAGCAGCTCGTTATTCAATGAGCAGTTCTTC.

CDR3 nucleotide sequence: TGTGCCAGCAGTCCCGTGTGGGGGGGCGGAGGCTACACCTTC. Translating gives CASSPVWGGGGYTF. V usage is TRBV12-3 or TRBV12-4 and J usage is TRBJ1-2, with D perhaps matching TRBD1 (6 bases). Trimming took off 5 bases at V and 8 bases at J, with 18 bases between the two ends. The CDR3 is 14 amino acids.